The T cell receptor (beta chain) under discussion was sequenced for a study of blood T cell repertoires in COVID-19. V dropped 4 bases and J dropped 5; count of bases not matched to a gene: 13. The length of the CDR3 is 16 residues. Germline CDR1 is MNHEY and CDR2 is SVGEGT. The protocol was immunoSEQ multiplex PCR, while the TCRdb copy is restricted to in-frame clones and leaves out a portion. Here the sample spans about 300,000 clones, about four fifths being singletons. The TCR originated in a woman aged 45-65 years who had recovered from COVID-19. The sample taken for sequencing was peripheral blood. The gene calls are TRBV6-2 or TRBV6-3 and TRBJ2-7, with TRBD1 matching 8 bases. The CDR3, as DNA: TGTGCCAGCAGTTCCCTGGTCCCGGACAGGGCTCACGAGCAGTACTTC. Its translation is CASSSLVPDRAHEQYF.